The clone carrying this T cell receptor beta chain was detected only a few times. The antigen is unknown. The source of the sample is a study of identical twins. Findings of the study overall: A partial confounding effect on zero-insertion analyses could come from invariant MAIT and iNKT cells.

After removal of 6 bases from V and 8 bases from J, the junction contained 7 bases not matched to a gene. This CDR3 spans 15 amino acids. Looked up from germline, CDR1 is MRHNA and CDR2 is SNTAGT. MiXCR, run by TCRdb on the 5' RACE reads, gives a single entry per CDR3 protein. The table shows fewer than 900,000 distinct CDR3 sequences, with less than 25% occurring only once. These data also featured in a second study, about T cells expressing NK-cell markers. In that study: The study sequenced eight donors, seven HCMV-seropositive and one seronegative. A few of the donors also had these clonotypes leading their CD3+CD56-NKG2C+ fraction.

The sequenced sample was PBMCs. The rearrangement links TRBV6-4 to TRBJ2-1, with 13 nucleotides matching TRBD2. This clonotype was obtained from a woman between 18 and 29 years old in good health. The CDR3 is CASSLTSGRAYEQFF. In DNA form, the CDR3 reads TGTGCCAGCAGCCTAACTAGCGGGAGGGCCTATGAGCAGTTCTTC.